This TCR beta chain was found in a study of post-analysis software for immune sequencing data. At the level of the study: Relapsing-remitting, secondary progressive and progressive-relapsing courses of multiple sclerosis were included.

This clonotype was observed a handful of times. Its specificity is unknown. TCR beta cDNA libraries had unique molecular identifiers. Each batch of about 0.95 to 11 million T cells produced a few hundred thousand cDNA molecules. TCRdb recomputed calls from the PCR reads with MiXCR, one row per CDR3 protein. The data contain hundreds of thousands of distinct CDR3 sequences, about 50% of them seen just once; the ten biggest clones take up about 4.8%. Whole-study results and caveats: With TRBV5-6, TRBV5-1 and TRBV20-1 included, 5 or 6 TRBV segments were more frequent in patients than in controls. Strong co-clustering by F measure linked samples that shared a preparation batch.

Trimming at V came to 0 bases and at J to 3 bases, leaving 9 bases not matched to a gene. This CDR3 spans 17 amino acids. This rearrangement joins TRBV12-3 or TRBV12-4 to TRBJ2-3; TRBD2 agrees at 7 bases. The sequenced sample was blood. The TCR originated in a girl aged 10 to 17 with multiple sclerosis. DNA for the CDR3: TGTGCCAGCAGTTTAGCTCCTAGCGGCCGGGGGACAGATACGCAGTATTTT. Its protein is CASSLAPSGRGTDTQYF.